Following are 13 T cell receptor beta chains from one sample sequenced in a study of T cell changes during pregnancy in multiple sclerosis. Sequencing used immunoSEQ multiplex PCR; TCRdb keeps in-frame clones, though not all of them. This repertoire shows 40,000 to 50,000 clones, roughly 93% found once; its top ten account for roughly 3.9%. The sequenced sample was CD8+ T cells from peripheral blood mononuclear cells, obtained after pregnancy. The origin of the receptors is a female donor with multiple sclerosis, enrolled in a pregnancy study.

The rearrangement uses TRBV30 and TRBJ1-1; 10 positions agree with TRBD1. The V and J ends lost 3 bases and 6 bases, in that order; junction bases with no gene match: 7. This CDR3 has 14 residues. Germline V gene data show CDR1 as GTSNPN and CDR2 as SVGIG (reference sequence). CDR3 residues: CAWSRGQGVAEAFF. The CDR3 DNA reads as TGTGCCTGGAGCCGTGGACAGGGGGTCGCTGAAGCTTTCTTT.

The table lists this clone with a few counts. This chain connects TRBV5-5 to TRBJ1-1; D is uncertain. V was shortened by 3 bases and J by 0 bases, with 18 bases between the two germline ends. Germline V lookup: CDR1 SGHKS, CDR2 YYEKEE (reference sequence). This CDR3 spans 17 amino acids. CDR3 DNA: TGTGCCAGCAGCTCCGACCGAGGTGAACCTATGAACACTGAAGCTTTCTTT. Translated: CASSSDRGEPMNTEAFF.

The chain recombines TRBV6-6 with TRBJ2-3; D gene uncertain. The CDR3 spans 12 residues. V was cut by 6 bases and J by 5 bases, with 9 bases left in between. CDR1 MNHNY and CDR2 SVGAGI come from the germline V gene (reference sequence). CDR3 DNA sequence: TGTGCCAGCAGCCACGGTGGAGATACGCAGTATTTT. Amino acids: CASSHGGDTQYF.

CDR3 DNA sequence: TGTGCCAGCAGTTTAGAGACTAGCTCAGAGCAGTTCTTC. Translating it yields CASSLETSSEQFF. The chain employs TRBV28 and TRBJ2-1; 7 bases align to TRBD2. This CDR3 comprises 13 residues. Germline loops: CDR1 MDHEN, CDR2 SYDVKM. V shed 2 bases, J shed 10 bases, and the junction held 5 bases outside the gene matches.

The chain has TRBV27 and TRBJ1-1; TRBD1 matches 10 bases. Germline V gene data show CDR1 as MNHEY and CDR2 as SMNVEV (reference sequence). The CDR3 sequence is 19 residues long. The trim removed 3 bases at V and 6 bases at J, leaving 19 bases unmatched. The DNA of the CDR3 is TGTGCCAGCAGTTTTAACGTACCTCTCAAAGACAGGGGGCAGGCTGAAGCTTTCTTT. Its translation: CASSFNVPLKDRGQAEAFF.

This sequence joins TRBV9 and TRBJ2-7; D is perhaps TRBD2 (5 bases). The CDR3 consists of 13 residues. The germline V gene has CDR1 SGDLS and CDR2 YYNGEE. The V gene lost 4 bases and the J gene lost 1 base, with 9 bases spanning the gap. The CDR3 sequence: CASSPGLSYEQYF. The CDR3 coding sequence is TGTGCCAGCAGCCCAGGACTGTCCTACGAGCAGTACTTC.

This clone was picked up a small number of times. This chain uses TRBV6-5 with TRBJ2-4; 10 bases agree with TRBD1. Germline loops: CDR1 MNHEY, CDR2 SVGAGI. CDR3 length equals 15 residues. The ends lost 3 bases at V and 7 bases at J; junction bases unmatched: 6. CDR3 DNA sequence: TGTGCCAGCAGTTATACCGGGACAGGGGCTAACATTCAGTACTTC. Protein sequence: CASSYTGTGANIQYF.

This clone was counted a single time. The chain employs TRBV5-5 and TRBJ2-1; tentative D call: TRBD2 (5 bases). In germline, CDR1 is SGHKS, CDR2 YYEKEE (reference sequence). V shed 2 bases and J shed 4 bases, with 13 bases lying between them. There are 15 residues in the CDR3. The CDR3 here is CASSFHPEGYNEQFF. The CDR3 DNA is TGTGCCAGCAGCTTTCACCCTGAGGGATACAATGAGCAGTTCTTC.

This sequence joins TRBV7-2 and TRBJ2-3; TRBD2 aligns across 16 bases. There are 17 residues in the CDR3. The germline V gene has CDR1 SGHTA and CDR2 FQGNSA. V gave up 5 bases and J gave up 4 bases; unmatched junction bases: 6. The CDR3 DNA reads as TGTGCCAGCAGCCTGGGACTAGCGGGGGGGAGGGCAGATACGCAGTATTTT. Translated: CASSLGLAGGRADTQYF.

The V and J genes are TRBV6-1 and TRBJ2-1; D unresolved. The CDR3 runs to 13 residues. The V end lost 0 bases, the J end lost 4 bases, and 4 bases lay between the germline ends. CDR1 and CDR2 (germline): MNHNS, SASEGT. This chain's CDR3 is CASSEAHYNEQFF. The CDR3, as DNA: TGTGCCAGCAGTGAAGCCCATTACAATGAGCAGTTCTTC.

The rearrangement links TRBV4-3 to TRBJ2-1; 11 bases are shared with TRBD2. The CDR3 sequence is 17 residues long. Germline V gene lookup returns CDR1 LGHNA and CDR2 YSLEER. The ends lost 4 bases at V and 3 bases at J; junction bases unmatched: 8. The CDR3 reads CASSLLAGGLFYNEQFF. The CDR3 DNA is TGCGCCAGCAGCCTGCTAGCGGGGGGTTTATTCTACAATGAGCAGTTCTTC.

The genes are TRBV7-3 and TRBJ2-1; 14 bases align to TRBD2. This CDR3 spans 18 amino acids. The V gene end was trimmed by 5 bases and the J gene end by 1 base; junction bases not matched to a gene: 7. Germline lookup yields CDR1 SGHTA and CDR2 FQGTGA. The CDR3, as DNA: TGTGCCAGCAGCCCTGGGACTAGCGGGGGTAAATCCTACAATGAGCAGTTCTTC. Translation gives CASSPGTSGGKSYNEQFF. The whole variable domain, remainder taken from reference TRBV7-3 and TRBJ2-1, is GAGVSQTPSNKVTEKGKYVELRCDPISGHTALYWYRQSLGQGPEFLIYFQGTGAADDSGLPNDRFFAVRPEGSVSTLKIQRTERGDSAVYLCASSPGTSGGKSYNEQFFGPGTRLTVL.

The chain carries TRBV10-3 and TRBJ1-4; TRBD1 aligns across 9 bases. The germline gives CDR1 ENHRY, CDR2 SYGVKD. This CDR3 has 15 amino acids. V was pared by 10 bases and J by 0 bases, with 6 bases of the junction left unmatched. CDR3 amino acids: CATRDRAPTNEKLFF. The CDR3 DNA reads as TGTGCCACCCGGGACAGGGCCCCAACTAATGAAAAACTGTTTTTT.